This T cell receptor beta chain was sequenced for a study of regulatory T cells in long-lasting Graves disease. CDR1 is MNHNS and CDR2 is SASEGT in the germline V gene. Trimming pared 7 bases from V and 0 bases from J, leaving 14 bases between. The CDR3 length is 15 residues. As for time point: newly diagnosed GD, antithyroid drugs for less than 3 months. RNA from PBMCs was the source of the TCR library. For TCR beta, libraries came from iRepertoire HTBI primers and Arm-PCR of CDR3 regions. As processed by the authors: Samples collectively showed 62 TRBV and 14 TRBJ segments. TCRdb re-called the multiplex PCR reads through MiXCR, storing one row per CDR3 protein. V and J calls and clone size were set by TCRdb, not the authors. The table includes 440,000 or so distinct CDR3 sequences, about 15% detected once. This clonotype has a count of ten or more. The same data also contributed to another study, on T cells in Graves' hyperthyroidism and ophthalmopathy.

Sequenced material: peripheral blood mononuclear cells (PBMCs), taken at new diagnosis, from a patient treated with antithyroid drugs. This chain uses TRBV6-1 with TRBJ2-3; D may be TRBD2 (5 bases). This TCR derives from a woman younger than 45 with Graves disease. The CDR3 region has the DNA TGTGCCAGCAATCCCGCTCAGCGGAGCACAGATACGCAGTATTTT. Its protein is CASNPAQRSTDTQYF.